This T cell receptor beta chain was sequenced during a study of T-cell reconstitution after alpha-beta-depleted transplantation in children. This clonotype was counted ten times or more. Its antigen is currently unknown. Study-level results: From newly produced T cells came most of the T-cell counts and diversity one year after transplant. The study traced high day-60 TCRbeta diversity in some patients to surviving recipient T cells and thymic progenitors. By about two months after transplant, alpha-beta T cells reportedly arose from several hundred graft clones that had expanded.

The CDR3 covers 15 residues. Germline CDR1 is DFQATT and CDR2 is SNEGSKA (reference sequence). Trimming left V 1 base short and J 7 bases short, with 14 bases between. A TCRbeta library incorporating unique molecular identifiers was prepared. TCRdb redid the calling of the PCR reads with MiXCR, one entry per CDR3 protein. The table records around 210,000 distinct CDR3 sequences, around 7% of them present only once. The rearrangement links TRBV20-1 to TRBJ1-6; tentative D call: TRBD1 (6 bases). This TCR came from a boy younger than 10 with acute lymphoblastic leukemia, due to receive a stem cell transplant. The sequencing used PBMCs, collected before TCRalphabeta/CD19-depleted stem cell transplant. The CDR3 DNA reads TGCAGTGCTAGAGCCCACAGGGTTCGGAATTCACCCCTCCACTTT. As protein: CSARAHRVRNSPLHF.